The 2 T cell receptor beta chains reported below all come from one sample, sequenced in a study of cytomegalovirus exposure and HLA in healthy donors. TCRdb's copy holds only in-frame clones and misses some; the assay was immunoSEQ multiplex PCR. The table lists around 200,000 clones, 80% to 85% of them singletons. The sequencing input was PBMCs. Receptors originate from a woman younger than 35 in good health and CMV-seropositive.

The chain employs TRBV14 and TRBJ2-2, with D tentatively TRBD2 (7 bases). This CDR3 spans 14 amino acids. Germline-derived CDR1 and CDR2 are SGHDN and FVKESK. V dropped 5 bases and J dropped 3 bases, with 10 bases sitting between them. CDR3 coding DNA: TGTGCCAGCAGCTGGGGGGGCGACACCGGGGAGCTGTTTTTT. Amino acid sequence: CASSWGGDTGELFF.

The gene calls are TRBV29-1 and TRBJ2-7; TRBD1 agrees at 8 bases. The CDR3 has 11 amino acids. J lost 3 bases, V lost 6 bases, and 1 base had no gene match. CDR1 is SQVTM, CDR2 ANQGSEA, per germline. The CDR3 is CSVGTGYEQYF. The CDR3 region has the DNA TGCAGCGTGGGGACAGGCTACGAGCAGTACTTC.